This T cell receptor (beta chain) was recorded in a study of Tregs in tolerant kidney transplant recipients. Study-wide points: Biological reproducibility was not directly addressed, but technical replication error appeared minimal. Tregs expanded with activated donor B cells seemed most donor-specific.

CDR1 and CDR2 from the germline V gene are SQVTM and ANQGSEA. CDR3 size: 10 residues. CD4+CD25+CD127- Tregs, CD4+CD25- non-Tregs, CD4 and CD8 cells were sorted. Clones were sequenced by immunoSEQ multiplex PCR, and TCRdb holds only the in-frame ones, with some missing. The sample lists approximately 260,000 clones; approximately 83% were seen once. Worth noting for this clone: What it binds is unknown.

The J gene is TRBJ1-2, the V gene TRBV29-1; D is unresolved. This TCR was recovered from a human donor in good health. Sequencing was performed on CD4+ T cells from blood. The chain's CDR3 is CTVGDSGYTF. The CDR3 DNA follows: TGCACGGTCGGGGATAGTGGCTACACCTTC. Full variable domain (rest looked up from reference TRBV29-1 and TRBJ1-2): SAVISQKPSRDICQRGTSLTIQCQVDSQVTMMFWYRQQPGQSLTLIATANQGSEATYESGFVIDKFPISRPNLTFSTLTVSNMSPEDSSIYLCTVGDSGYTFGSGTRLTVV.